This T cell receptor (beta chain) was obtained from a study of early T cells in non-severe SARS-CoV-2 infection. Individual cDNA molecules were tagged with unique molecular identifiers. TCRdb recomputed calls from the 5' RACE reads with MiXCR, one row per CDR3 protein. The sample has tens of thousands of distinct CDR3 sequences; approximately 13% are singletons. V lost 5 bases, J lost 2 bases, and 9 bases lay in between. Germline CDR1 and CDR2: MNHNY and SVGAGI (reference sequence). There are 13 residues in the CDR3. Sample: whole blood. This receptor was taken from an adult who was a healthcare worker with PCR-confirmed SARS-CoV-2 infection or an uninfected control (not recorded which). The V call is TRBV6-6, the J call TRBJ2-5; D not resolved. CDR3 protein: CASSPWPQETQYF. In nucleotides, the CDR3 is TGTGCCAGCAGTCCCTGGCCTCAAGAGACCCAGTACTTC.